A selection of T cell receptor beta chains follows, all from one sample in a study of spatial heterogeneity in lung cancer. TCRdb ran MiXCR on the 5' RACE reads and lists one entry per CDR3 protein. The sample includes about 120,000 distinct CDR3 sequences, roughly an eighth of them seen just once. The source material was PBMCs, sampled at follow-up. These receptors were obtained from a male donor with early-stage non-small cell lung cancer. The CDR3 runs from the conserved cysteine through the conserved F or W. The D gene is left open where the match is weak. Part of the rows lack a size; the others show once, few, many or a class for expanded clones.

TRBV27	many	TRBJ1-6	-	TGTGCCAGCAGTTTGGTGATAGGTAATTCACCCCTCCACTTT	CASSLVIGNSPLHF
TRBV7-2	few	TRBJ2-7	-	TGTGCCAGCAGCTTAGAGCTAGGTTACGAGCAGTACTTC	CASSLELGYEQYF
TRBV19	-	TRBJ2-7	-	TGTGCCAGTAGTCTCGGGGGGCAAAATTTCTACGAGCAGTACTTC	CASSLGGQNFYEQYF
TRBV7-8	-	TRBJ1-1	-	TGTGCCAGCAGCTTAGGTATACGAGGTGAAGCTTTCTTT	CASSLGIRGEAFF
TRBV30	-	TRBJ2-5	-	TGTGCCTGGAGGGGATACGAGACCCAGTACTTC	CAWRGYETQYF
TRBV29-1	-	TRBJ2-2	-	TGCAGCGTTGGAGTCCGAAGGAACACCGGGGAGCTGTTTTTT	CSVGVRRNTGELFF
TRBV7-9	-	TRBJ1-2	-	TGTGCCAGCAGCCTTGGACGGCTTAATGGCTACACCTTC	CASSLGRLNGYTF
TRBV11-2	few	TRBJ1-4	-	TGTGCCAGCAGCCCCGACAGGAGCCTGGAAAAACTGTTTTTT	CASSPDRSLEKLFF
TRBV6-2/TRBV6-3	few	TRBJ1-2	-	TGTGCCAGCAGTTACTCAGGGTGGCATGGCTACACCTTC	CASSYSGWHGYTF
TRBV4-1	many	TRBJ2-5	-	TGCGCCAGCAGCCAAGTTCCAGGGATGCAAGAGACCCAGTACTTC	CASSQVPGMQETQYF
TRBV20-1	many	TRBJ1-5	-	TGCAGTGCTAGAGTACAGGGAAATCAGCCCCAGCATTTT	CSARVQGNQPQHF
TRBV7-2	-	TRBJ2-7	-	TGTGCCAGCAGCTTAAATGGGCCGCCGAGCTCCTACGAGCAGTACTTC	CASSLNGPPSSYEQYF
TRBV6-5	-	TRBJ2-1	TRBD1	TGTGCCAGCACCCAGTACGGGACAGGGGGTTACAATGAGCAGTTCTTC	CASTQYGTGGYNEQFF
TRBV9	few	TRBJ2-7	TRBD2	TGTGCCAGCAGCGTAGGAGCGGGGGGCGGGCCCTACGAGCAGTACTTC	CASSVGAGGGPYEQYF
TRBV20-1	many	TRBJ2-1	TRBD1	TGCAGTGCTAGGGGCGGGACAGGGTTCCACAATGAGCAGTTCTTC	CSARGGTGFHNEQFF
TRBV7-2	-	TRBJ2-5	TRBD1	TGTGCCAGCAGCCCTCAAAGGGACAGGGGTGAGACCCAGTACTTC	CASSPQRDRGETQYF
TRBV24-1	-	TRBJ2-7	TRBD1	TGTGCCACCAGTGACACCGGGACAGGGGCCTACGAGCAGTACTTC	CATSDTGTGAYEQYF
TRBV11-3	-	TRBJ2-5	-	TGTGCCAGCAGCTTAGGGAAGGAGACCCAGTACTTC	CASSLGKETQYF
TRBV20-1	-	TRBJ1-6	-	TGCAGTGCGGTGGGAGGGACGGGTTCACCCCTCCACTTT	CSAVGGTGSPLHF
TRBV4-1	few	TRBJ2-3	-	TGCGCCAGCAGCCAAGATCCCCGACCGGCGGCAGATACGCAGTATTTT	CASSQDPRPAADTQYF
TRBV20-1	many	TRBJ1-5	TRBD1	TGCAGTGCTTCACAGGGGCGCGATCAGCCCCAGCATTTT	CSASQGRDQPQHF
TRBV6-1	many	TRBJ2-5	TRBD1	TGTGCCAGCAGTGGACCCAGACAGGGCGAGACCCAGTACTTC	CASSGPRQGETQYF
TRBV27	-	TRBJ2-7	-	TGTGCCAGCAGTTTTGACAAGCCGTCCCGGGACTACGAGCAGTACTTC	CASSFDKPSRDYEQYF
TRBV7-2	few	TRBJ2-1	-	TGTGCCAGCAGTTCTACCTCGGCAGGCAATGAGCAGTTCTTC	CASSSTSAGNEQFF